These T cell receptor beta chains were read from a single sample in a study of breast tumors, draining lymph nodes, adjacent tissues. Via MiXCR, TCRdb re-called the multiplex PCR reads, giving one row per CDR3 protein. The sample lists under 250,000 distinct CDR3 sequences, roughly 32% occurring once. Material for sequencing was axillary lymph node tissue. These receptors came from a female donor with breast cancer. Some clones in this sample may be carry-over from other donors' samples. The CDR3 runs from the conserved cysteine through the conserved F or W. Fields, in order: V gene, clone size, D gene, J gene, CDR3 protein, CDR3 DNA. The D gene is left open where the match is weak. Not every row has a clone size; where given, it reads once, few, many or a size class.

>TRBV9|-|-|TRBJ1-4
CASSVGSGGKLFF
TGTGCCAGCAGCGTAGGATCGGGGGGAAAACTGTTTTTT
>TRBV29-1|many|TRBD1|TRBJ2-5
CSVQTGQETQYF
TGCAGCGTTCAGACAGGGCAAGAGACCCAGTACTTC
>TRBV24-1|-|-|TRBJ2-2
CATSKRGSNTGELFF
TGTGCCACCAGCAAACGGGGGAGTAACACCGGGGAGCTGTTTTTT
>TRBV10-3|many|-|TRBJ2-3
CAISSISGPRTDTQYF
TGTGCCATCAGCAGCATAAGCGGGCCGCGCACAGATACGCAGTATTTT
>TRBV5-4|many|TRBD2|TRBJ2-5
CASSPGGTSGRGETQYF
TGTGCCAGCAGCCCAGGGGGTACTAGCGGGAGGGGGGAGACCCAGTACTTC
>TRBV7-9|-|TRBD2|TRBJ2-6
CASSSTGGGANVLTF
TGTGCCAGCAGCTCCACGGGGGGAGGGGCCAACGTCCTGACTTTC
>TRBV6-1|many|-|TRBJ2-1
CASSDLSRVTANEQFF
TGTGCCAGCAGTGATCTGTCTAGAGTGACGGCCAATGAGCAGTTCTTC
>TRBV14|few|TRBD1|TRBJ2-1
CASSQGQRINYYTEQFF
TGTGCCAGCAGCCAGGGACAGCGAATCAATTATTACACTGAGCAGTTCTTC
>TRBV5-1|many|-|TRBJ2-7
CASSLETATYEQYF
TGCGCCAGCAGCTTAGAGACGGCGACCTACGAGCAGTACTTC
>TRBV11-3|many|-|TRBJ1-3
CASSPGDLENTIYF
TGTGCCAGCAGCCCAGGGGATTTGGAAAACACCATATATTTT
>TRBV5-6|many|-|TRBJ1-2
CASSFSGTVAGYTF
TGTGCCAGCAGCTTTTCTGGGACGGTGGCCGGCTACACCTTC
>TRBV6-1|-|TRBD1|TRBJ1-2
CASSEGTGLYGYTF
TGTGCCAGCAGTGAAGGGACAGGGCTCTATGGCTACACCTTC
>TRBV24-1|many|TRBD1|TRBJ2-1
CATSDSGQGLNEQFF
TGTGCCACCAGTGATTCCGGACAGGGATTGAATGAGCAGTTCTTC
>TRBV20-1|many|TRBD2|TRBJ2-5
CSAHTSGTETQYF
TGCAGTGCCCACACTAGCGGGACTGAGACCCAGTACTTC
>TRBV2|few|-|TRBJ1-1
CASKRGRTNTEAFF
TGTGCCAGCAAGAGGGGCAGGACGAACACTGAAGCTTTCTTT
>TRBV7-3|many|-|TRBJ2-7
CASSLSPVSSYEQYF
TGTGCCAGCAGCTTAAGTCCGGTAAGCTCCTACGAGCAGTACTTC
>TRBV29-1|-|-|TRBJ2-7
CSVLDLDDGGVYEQYF
TGCAGCGTGTTGGACTTGGATGACGGGGGAGTCTACGAGCAGTACTTC
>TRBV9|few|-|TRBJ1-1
CASGGRTEAFF
TGTGCCAGCGGAGGTAGAACTGAAGCTTTCTTT
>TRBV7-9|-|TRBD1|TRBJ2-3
CASSSPGGNTDTQYF
TGTGCCAGCAGCTCACCAGGGGGCAATACAGATACGCAGTATTTT
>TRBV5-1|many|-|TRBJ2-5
CASSLEVTSAQTQYF
TGCGCCAGCAGCTTGGAAGTGACTAGTGCCCAGACCCAGTACTTC
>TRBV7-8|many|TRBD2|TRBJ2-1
CASSLVGSGSKYEQFF
TGTGCCAGCAGCTTAGTAGGTAGCGGGAGCAAATATGAGCAGTTCTTC
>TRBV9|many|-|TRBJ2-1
CASSVDPTSSYNEQFF
TGTGCCAGCAGTGTAGACCCAACTAGCTCCTACAATGAGCAGTTCTTC
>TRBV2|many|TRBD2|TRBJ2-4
CASNRDRGDIQYF
TGTGCCAGCAACCGAGACCGGGGGGACATTCAGTACTTC
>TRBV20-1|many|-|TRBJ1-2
CSARAGINVGRLKGSNYGYTF
TGCAGTGCTAGAGCGGGAATAAACGTCGGGAGACTCAAGGGCTCTAACTATGGCTACACCTTC
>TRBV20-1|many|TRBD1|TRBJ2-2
CSALNRGTGELFF
TGCAGTGCGCTAAACAGGGGTACCGGGGAGCTGTTTTTT
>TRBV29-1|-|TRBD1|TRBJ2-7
CSVTRTGGSEQYF
TGCAGCGTGACACGGACAGGGGGAAGCGAGCAGTACTTC
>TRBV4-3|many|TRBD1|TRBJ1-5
CASSQGLQQGNIGNQPQHF
TGCGCCAGCAGCCAAGGCCTGCAACAGGGGAATATAGGCAATCAGCCCCAGCATTTT
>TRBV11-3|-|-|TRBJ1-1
CASSSGLLATEAFF
TGTGCCAGCAGCTCAGGACTGCTGGCGACTGAAGCTTTCTTT
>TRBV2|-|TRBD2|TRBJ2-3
CASRELAGGTDTQYF
TGTGCCAGCAGAGAACTAGCGGGAGGAACAGATACGCAGTATTTT
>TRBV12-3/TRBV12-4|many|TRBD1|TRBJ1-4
CASSLAPTGTNEKLFF
TGTGCCAGCAGTTTAGCCCCGACAGGGACTAATGAAAAACTGTTTTTT
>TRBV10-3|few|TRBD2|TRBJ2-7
CAIRTSGSSPYEQYF
TGTGCCATCAGAACTAGCGGGAGTTCCCCCTACGAGCAGTACTTC
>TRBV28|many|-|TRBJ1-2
CASSLFHPFYGYTF
TGTGCCAGCAGTTTATTCCACCCCTTCTATGGCTACACCTTC
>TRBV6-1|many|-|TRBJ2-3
CASSEWGHHTDTQYF
TGTGCCAGCAGTGAATGGGGGCACCACACAGATACGCAGTATTTT
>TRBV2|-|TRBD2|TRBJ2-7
CASSEHVSGKSYEQYF
TGTGCCAGCAGTGAACATGTTAGCGGGAAGTCGTACGAGCAGTACTTC
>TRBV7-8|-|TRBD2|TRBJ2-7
CASSLPSSGSSYEQSF
TGTGCCAGCAGCTTACCGTCAAGCGGGAGCTCCTACGAGCAGAGCTTC
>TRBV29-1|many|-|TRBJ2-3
CSVGPSTDTDTQYF
TGCAGCGTCGGGCCCTCGACAGACACAGATACGCAGTATTTT
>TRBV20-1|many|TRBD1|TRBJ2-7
CSGGQGVHEQYF
TGCAGTGGGGGACAGGGAGTGCACGAGCAGTACTTC
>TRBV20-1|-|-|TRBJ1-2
CSAFQGFPDYGYTF
TGCAGTGCTTTTCAGGGGTTCCCCGACTATGGCTACACCTTC
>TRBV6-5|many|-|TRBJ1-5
CASRPGSSNQPQHF
TGTGCCAGCAGACCAGGGTCGAGCAATCAGCCCCAGCATTTT
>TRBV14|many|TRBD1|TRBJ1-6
CASSHRGLYSPLHF
TGTGCCAGCAGCCACAGGGGGCTTTATTCACCCCTCCACTTT
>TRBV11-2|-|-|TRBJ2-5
CASSLEGWPVETQYF
TGTGCCAGCAGCTTAGAAGGGTGGCCGGTGGAGACCCAGTACTTC
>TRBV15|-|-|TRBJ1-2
CATSSLQQGSNGYTF
TGTGCCACCAGCAGCCTCCAACAGGGAAGCAATGGCTACACCTTC
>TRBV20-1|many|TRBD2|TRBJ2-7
CSARGSGGDSYEQYF
TGCAGTGCTAGGGGGTCCGGGGGGGACTCCTACGAGCAGTACTTC
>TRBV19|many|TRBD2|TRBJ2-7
CASSRGLEPYEQYF
TGTGCCAGTAGTAGGGGACTAGAACCCTACGAGCAGTACTTC
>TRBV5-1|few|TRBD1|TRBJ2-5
CASSYDRGSHETQYF
TGCGCCAGCAGCTACGACAGGGGGTCCCACGAGACCCAGTACTTC
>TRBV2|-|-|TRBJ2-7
CASGLRLATYEQYF
TGTGCCAGCGGCCTAAGATTAGCGACCTACGAGCAGTACTTC
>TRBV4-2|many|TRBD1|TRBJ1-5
CASSRGTGDDQPQHF
TGTGCCAGCAGCCGCGGGACAGGGGATGATCAGCCCCAGCATTTT
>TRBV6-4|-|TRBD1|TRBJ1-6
CASSGPGTGWDSPLHF
TGTGCCAGCAGCGGTCCCGGGACAGGGTGGGATTCACCCCTCCACTTT
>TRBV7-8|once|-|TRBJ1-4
CASSLDPGGTLTTNEKLFF
TGTGCCAGCAGCTTAGACCCGGGAGGGACACTCACAACTAATGAAAAACTGTTTTTT
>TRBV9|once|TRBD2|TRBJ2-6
CASSVGSSGTSGANVLTF
TGTGCCAGCAGCGTAGGTAGTAGCGGGACCTCTGGGGCCAACGTCCTGACTTTC
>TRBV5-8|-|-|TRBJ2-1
CASSLGGGLAYPNEQFF
TGTGCCAGCAGCTTGGGGGGCGGGCTGGCTTACCCCAATGAGCAGTTCTTC
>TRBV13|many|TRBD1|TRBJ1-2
CASSSPGQGARKGYGYTF
TGTGCCAGCAGCTCCCCGGGACAGGGGGCGCGAAAGGGCTATGGCTACACCTTC
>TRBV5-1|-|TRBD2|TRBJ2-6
CASSLRGLAGASSGANALTF
TGCGCCAGCAGCCTACGGGGACTAGCGGGCGCCTCCTCTGGGGCCAACGCCCTGACTTTC
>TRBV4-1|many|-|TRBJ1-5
CASSQGSVWSNQPQHF
TGCGCCAGCAGCCAAGGCAGTGTCTGGAGCAATCAGCCCCAGCATTTT
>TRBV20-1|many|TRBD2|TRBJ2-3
CSARARGGLAGDTQYF
TGCAGTGCTAGAGCGAGGGGGGGACTAGCGGGAGATACGCAGTATTTT